The subject of this entry is one T cell receptor (beta chain). No antigen is known for it. One base away there is no much larger clone; base qualities are not given. The sample's time point label, decoded: about 28 days (+/-7) after the second vaccine dose. AZD1222 recipients given second doses at about 4 weeks or at about 12 weeks were pooled, since spike-specific TCR depth and breadth were not found to differ between the two schedules. Vaccinee samples were obtained from the UK trials COV001 and COV002, which included a single-blind randomized controlled phase 2/3 trial of AZD1222 (ChAdOx1 nCoV-19) in healthy adults. For TCRbeta chain sequencing, PBMC samples were collected from trial participants at day 0 and at day 28 after the second dose. The CDR3 regions of human TCRbeta chains were analyzed by immunosequencing. The paper's processing steps were these. TCRs in the repertoires were compared against a reference library of SARS-CoV-2-specific TCRs that had been generated with the MIRA antigen-specificity platform. Breadth was defined as the fraction of unique TCRs that were SARS-CoV-2-associated. Depth was defined as the fraction of total T cells that were SARS-CoV-2-associated. Using the MIRA data, each spike-specific TCR was mapped to the spike region that the TCR reacts to and placed in a CD4 or CD8 class. Log10-transformed breadth and depth values were compared by one-way ANOVA with Sidak's multiple comparisons tests. Entries here come from immuneACCESS through TCRdb and include only in-frame sequences with V and J called. Some clones fail to appear in such tables; in the studies checked, an unresolved V gene covers under half of the shortfall, and the cause of the remainder is unknown. For V, J and clone size, that table is used; D and trimming come from the DNA. In this sample the table shows 120,000 to 150,000 clones, about nine tenths of which occur a single time. Roughly 1.5% of the sample rests with the top ten.

This entry is derived from a study of T cell responses to AZD1222 COVID-19 vaccine (dated by TCRdb to the early 2020s). Background on the whole study: A total of about 250 trial participants underwent TCR sequencing, of whom about 210 had received two doses of AZD1222 and some 26 had received two doses of the MenACWY control vaccine. Trial participants were enrolled by age into 18-55, 56-69 and 70-plus year subgroups, with around 150, 28 and 57 TCR-sequenced participants respectively. The paper's findings and limits, for the study overall: Conclusions about previously exposed vaccinees are limited, since just a handful of AZD1222 recipients were seropositive for SARS-CoV-2 at baseline. After two AZD1222 doses, spike-specific TCR breadth and depth were significantly higher than at day 0 and than in MenACWY recipients. Vaccine-associated CD4 TCRs spanned the whole spike protein, with dominant responses in regions 160-218 and 743-854. In the small 56-69-year group, the increase in depth fell short of significance, most likely because of low power. Participants were mostly white British and included more females than males, and it was suggested by the authors that clonal diversity may have been underestimated. Because no day 14 peak-response samples were available, repertoires were characterized only after the peak T cell response. Epitopes outside the regions mutated in the B.1.351 and B.1.1.7 variants were reportedly recognized by nearly half of the unique spike-specific TCRs.

This TCR was sampled from an adult who received the AZD1222 COVID-19 vaccine. Sequences were derived from peripheral blood, sampled 28 days after the second AZD1222 dose.

The CDR3: CASSNGGRLSYEQYF. The DNA is TGTGCCAGCAGCAATGGGGGGAGACTCTCCTACGAGCAGTACTTC. The chain links TRBV28 with TRBJ2-7, and possibly TRBD2, on 6 matching bases. Inclusive of the bounding cysteine and phenylalanine, the CDR3 is 15 residues long. Just CDR3 DNA is preserved here, 45 bases in frame from base 1. At the junction V is shortened by 6 bases and J by 0 bases, with 15 bases in between. The germline V gene gives CDR1 as MDHEN and CDR2 as SYDVKM.